This TCR beta chain originates from a study of neoadjuvant anti-PD-1 for oral cavity cancer. Whole-study context: Around day 43, patients without progression received a fourth nivolumab dose before surgery. General study points: Only a few patients per response group were TCR-analyzed; validation needed.

Time point of the sample: after neoadjuvant nivolumab, at surgical resection. Patients had HPV-negative, locally advanced oral cavity squamous cell carcinoma. No culture or expansion preceded analysis of these blood cells. As regards this clone: Its target is unknown.

Profiling relied on immunoSEQ multiplex PCR, and the TCRdb table lists in-frame clones only, not all of them. The table includes roughly 40,000 clones, approximately 80% detected once. Germline CDR1 KGHSH, CDR2 LQKENI. Trimming cost V 0 bases and J 3 bases, with 3 bases left between them. CDR3 size: 13 residues. This TCR derives from a person aged 40 to 85 with oral cavity squamous cell carcinoma. The specimen was PBMCs, collected after nivolumab (anti-PD-1) treatment. The rearrangement uses TRBV18 and TRBJ2-4; D ambiguous. CDR3 in amino acids: CASSPPVKNIQYF. DNA for the CDR3: TGTGCCAGCTCACCACCAGTCAAAAACATTCAGTACTTC.